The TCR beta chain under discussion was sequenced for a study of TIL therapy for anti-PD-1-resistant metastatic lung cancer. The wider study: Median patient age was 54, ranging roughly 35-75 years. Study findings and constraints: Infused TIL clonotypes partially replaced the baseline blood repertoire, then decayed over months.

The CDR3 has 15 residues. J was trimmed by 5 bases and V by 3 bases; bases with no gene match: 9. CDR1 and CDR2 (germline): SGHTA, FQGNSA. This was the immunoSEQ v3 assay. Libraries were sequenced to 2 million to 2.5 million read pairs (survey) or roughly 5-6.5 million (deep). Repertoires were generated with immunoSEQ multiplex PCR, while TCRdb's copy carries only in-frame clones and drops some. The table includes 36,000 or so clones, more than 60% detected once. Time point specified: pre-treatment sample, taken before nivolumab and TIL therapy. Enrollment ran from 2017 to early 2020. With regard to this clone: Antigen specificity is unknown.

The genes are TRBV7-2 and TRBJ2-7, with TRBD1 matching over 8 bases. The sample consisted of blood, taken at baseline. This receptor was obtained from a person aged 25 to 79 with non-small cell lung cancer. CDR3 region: CASSFIGQGFHEQYF. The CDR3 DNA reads TGTGCCAGCAGCTTCATCGGACAGGGATTCCACGAGCAGTACTTC.